The 24 T cell receptor beta chains in this list originate from one sample, sequenced in a study of blood T cell repertoires in COVID-19. Clones were read by immunoSEQ multiplex PCR, and TCRdb kept only the in-frame ones, dropping some. The sample holds roughly 60,000 clones, about nine tenths seen once. The sequencing input was peripheral blood. These receptors all stem from a human donor with acute or convalescent COVID-19. The donor label of this sample is uncertain.

The chain uses TRBV19 and TRBJ2-2; 7 bases fit TRBD2. The CDR3 is 15 residues long. Germline V gives CDR1 LNHDA, CDR2 SQIVND (reference sequence). The trim removed 3 bases at V and 6 bases at J, leaving 7 bases unmatched. CDR3 region: CASSIAGGSAGELFF. In nucleotides, the CDR3 is TGTGCCAGTAGTATTGCGGGCGGGAGCGCCGGGGAGCTGTTTTTT.

This clone came up a few times. The rearrangement joins TRBV12-3 or TRBV12-4 to TRBJ1-2, with TRBD1 matching 8 bases. The junction had 5 bases not matched to a gene; V was cut back by 5 bases and J by 6 bases. The CDR3 is 13 amino acids. CDR3 in amino acids: CASSLGQGDGYTF. The CDR3, as DNA: TGTGCCAGCAGTCTCGGACAGGGTGATGGCTACACCTTC.

The chain carries TRBV14 and TRBJ2-1, with 7 bases matching TRBD1. The CDR3 sequence is 15 residues long. The germline CDR1 and CDR2 sequences are SGHDN and FVKESK. J was trimmed by 4 bases and V by 2 bases; bases with no gene match: 5. DNA of the CDR3: TGTGCCAGCAGCCAACTTCAGGGACAGTACAATGAGCAGTTCTTC. This codes for CASSQLQGQYNEQFF.

In this sample, this clone turned up a few times. This chain links TRBV20-1 with TRBJ1-2; D not certain. CDR1 is DFQATT, CDR2 SNEGSKA, per germline (reference sequence). V lost 6 bases to trimming and J lost 7 bases, with 12 bases between them. The CDR3 is 11 amino acids. The CDR3 sequence is CSATDAAGYTF. The CDR3 bases are TGCAGTGCAACCGACGCGGCTGGCTACACCTTC.

This clone appeared once. The chain employs TRBV28 and TRBJ1-2; 10 bases fit TRBD1. The CDR3 sequence is 14 residues long. Germline CDR1 and CDR2: MDHEN and SYDVKM. The V and J ends lost 6 bases and 2 bases, in that order; junction bases with no gene match: 3. CDR3 DNA: TGTGCCAGCAGACCGGACAGGGGGAACTATGGCTACACCTTC. Its translation: CASRPDRGNYGYTF.

On this clone: Additional DNA sequences in this sample encode the identical CDR3. J is TRBJ2-2 and V is TRBV27, with no clear D. Trimming left V 6 bases short and J 2 bases short, with 7 bases between. The CDR3 covers 13 residues. The V gene's germline CDR1 is MNHEY and CDR2 SMNVEV (reference sequence). The CDR3 here is CASSPVNTGELFF. In DNA form, the CDR3 reads TGTGCCAGCAGCCCAGTTAACACCGGGGAGCTGTTTTTT.

V is TRBV18 and J is TRBJ2-5; 9 bases fit TRBD2. The germline gives CDR1 KGHSH, CDR2 LQKENI. This CDR3 region has 15 residues. Losses at the gene ends were 1 base for V and 4 bases for J; bases not matched to a gene: 4. The CDR3 nucleotides are TGTGCCAGCTCACCACGGAGACTAGCGGCAGAGACCCAGTACTTC. Protein sequence: CASSPRRLAAETQYF.

CDR3 sequence: CASSQERTGGRYEQYF. The CDR3 DNA reads TGCGCCAGCAGCCAAGAACGCACAGGGGGCAGGTACGAGCAGTACTTC. The V and J genes are TRBV4-1 and TRBJ2-7; 9 nucleotides match TRBD1. The trim removed 0 bases at V and 4 bases at J, leaving 7 bases unmatched. There are 16 residues in the CDR3. Germline V gene data show CDR1 as MGHRA and CDR2 as YSYEKL.

V gene TRBV5-1 combines with J gene TRBJ2-1, with D possibly matching TRBD1 (5 bases). Trimming left V 4 bases short and J 2 bases short, with 13 bases between. Germline CDR1 reads SGHRS; CDR2 reads YFSETQ. The CDR3 contains 15 residues. CDR3 loop: CASSLELGAYNEQFF. In DNA form, the CDR3 reads TGCGCCAGCAGCCTCGAGCTAGGGGCCTACAATGAGCAGTTCTTC.

The V and J genes are TRBV15 and TRBJ2-5; 9 bases fit TRBD2. The germline V gene has CDR1 LNHNV and CDR2 YYDKDF (reference sequence). There are 16 residues in the CDR3. V dropped 5 bases and J dropped 0; count of bases not matched to a gene: 7. In DNA, the CDR3 is TGTGCCACCAGCCCTCGGGCTAGCGGGGACCAAGAGACCCAGTACTTC. The encoded protein is CATSPRASGDQETQYF.

The J gene is TRBJ2-1, the V gene TRBV5-1; D ambiguous. The V end lost 0 bases, the J end lost 10 bases, and 5 bases lay between the germline ends. Germline V CDR1 and CDR2: SGHRS, YFSETQ. CDR3 size: 11 residues. The CDR3, as DNA: TGCGCCAGCAGCTTGGATACAGAGCAGTTCTTC. This encodes CASSLDTEQFF.

The chain recombines TRBV7-8 with TRBJ2-7; 11 nucleotides line up with TRBD2. CDR1 and CDR2 (germline): SGHVS, FQNEAQ. The CDR3 covers 17 residues. V trimming: 2 bases; J trimming: 4 bases; junction bases outside the gene matches: 10. The CDR3 loop reads CASSLLGLAGGLYEQYV. DNA of the CDR3: TGTGCCAGCAGCTTACTTGGGCTAGCGGGGGGTTTATACGAGCAGTACGTC.

The V call is TRBV5-1, the J call TRBJ1-5, with a tentative D call TRBD1 (5 bases). V shed 1 base and J shed 5 bases, with 13 bases lying between them. Germline loops: CDR1 SGHRS, CDR2 YFSETQ. The CDR3 is made up of 15 amino acids. The CDR3 reads CASSLTGVRDQPQHF. As DNA, the CDR3 is TGCGCCAGCAGCTTGACAGGCGTCAGGGATCAGCCCCAGCATTTT.

This clone was recorded once. This chain joins TRBV9 and TRBJ1-3; D ambiguous. CDR1 is SGDLS, CDR2 YYNGEE, per germline. The CDR3 covers 14 residues. With 2 bases removed from V and 3 bases from J, the gap between germline ends came to 9 bases. The CDR3 spells CASSVGGNGNTIYF. The CDR3 region has the DNA TGTGCCAGCAGCGTTGGAGGTAATGGAAACACCATATATTTT.

This chain uses TRBV19 with TRBJ2-3; D possibly corresponds to TRBD2 (6 bases). Trimming shortened V by 7 bases and J by 0 bases, and 14 bases separated the two germline ends. This CDR3 contains 15 residues. Germline CDR1 LNHDA, CDR2 SQIVND (reference sequence). For the CDR3, the DNA is TGTGCCAGTACTTACAGGAGGGGTAGCACAGATACGCAGTATTTT. This codes for CASTYRRGSTDTQYF.

V usage is TRBV4-1 and J usage is TRBJ1-2; 9 bases align to TRBD1. Germline V gene data show CDR1 as MGHRA and CDR2 as YSYEKL. The CDR3 runs 17 residues. Unmatched junction bases numbered 9, after V lost 4 bases and J lost 0 bases. The CDR3: CASSPRTGDLANYGYTF. The CDR3 region has the DNA TGCGCCAGCAGCCCCCGGACAGGGGATCTGGCTAACTATGGCTACACCTTC.

V gene TRBV3-1 (or the pseudogene TRBV3-2) combines with J gene TRBJ2-5; the match to TRBD2 covers 7 bases. This CDR3 spans 11 amino acids. V lost 8 bases to trimming and J lost 5 bases; unmatched junction nucleotides: 2. Germline values: CDR1 LGHDT, CDR2 YNNKEL (reference sequence). The CDR3 nucleotides read TGTGCCAGCTGGGGAGGGGAGACCCAGTACTTC. Translating gives CASWGGETQYF.

The chain links TRBV27 to TRBJ2-7; possible D gene TRBD2, 5 bases. V lost 10 bases and J 12 bases, leaving 13 bases between the germline ends. CDR1 MNHEY and CDR2 SMNVEV come from the germline V gene (reference sequence). The CDR3 sequence is 9 residues long. This chain's CDR3 is CATPPAAYF. CDR3 nucleotide sequence: TGTGCCACCCCCCCAGCGGCGTACTTC.

The V call is TRBV5-1, the J call TRBJ2-1; 10 positions match TRBD2. The CDR3 is made up of 15 amino acids. Unmatched junction bases numbered 6, after V lost 2 bases and J lost 7 bases. Germline CDR1 reads SGHRS; CDR2 reads YFSETQ. CDR3 DNA: TGCGCCAGCAGCTTCTCGCTAGCGGGAGAAAATGAGCAGTTCTTC. Residues: CASSFSLAGENEQFF.

The chain carries TRBV9 and TRBJ1-3, with unresolved D. The V gene lost 4 bases and the J gene lost 0 bases, with 8 bases spanning the gap. The CDR3 is 14 residues long. Germline V gene sequence: CDR1 SGDLS, CDR2 YYNGEE. The CDR3 DNA reads as TGTGCCAGCAGCCCCCTGAGCTCTGGAAACACCATATATTTT. This translates into CASSPLSSGNTIYF. The whole variable domain, filled in from reference TRBV9 and TRBJ1-3, reads DSGVTQTPKHLITATGQRVTLRCSPRSGDLSVYWYQQSLDQGLQFLIQYYNGEERAKGNILERFSAQQFPDLHSELNLSSLELGDSALYFCASSPLSSGNTIYFGEGSWLTVV.

CDR3: CASSTVSYNEQFF. DNA of the CDR3: TGTGCCAGCAGTACCGTGAGTTACAATGAGCAGTTCTTC. V is TRBV6-6 and J is TRBJ2-1, with unresolved D. The CDR3 is 13 residues long. V was clipped by 5 bases and J by 4 bases, with 9 bases between them. In germline, CDR1 is MNHNY, CDR2 SVGAGI (reference sequence).

J is TRBJ2-5 and V is TRBV19; TRBD1 agrees at 7 bases. CDR3 size: 14 residues. Germline trimming cut 7 bases from V and 2 bases from J; bases unmatched to any gene: 7. The V gene's germline CDR1 is LNHDA and CDR2 SQIVND (reference sequence). Written as DNA, the CDR3 is TGTGCCAGTAAGCTAAGACAGGGACAAGAGACCCAGTACTTC. Residues: CASKLRQGQETQYF. The full variable domain, in which reference TRBV19 and TRBJ2-5 provide the parts outside the CDR3, is DGGITQSPKYLFRKEGQNVTLSCEQNLNHDAMYWYRQDPGQGLRLIYYSQIVNDFQKGDIAEGYSVSREKKESFPLTVTSAQKNPTAFYLCASKLRQGQETQYFGPGTRLLVL.

This sequence joins TRBV10-1 and TRBJ1-5, with 10 bases lining up with TRBD1. The CDR3 is 14 amino acids. Germline V gives CDR1 WNHNN, CDR2 SYGVQD (reference sequence). The V segment lost 7 bases and the J segment 6 bases; nucleotides outside the gene matches: 6. This CDR3 is CASNPTGGTQPQHF. The CDR3 DNA follows: TGCGCCAGCAACCCGACAGGGGGCACTCAGCCCCAGCATTTT.

This chain joins TRBV24-1 and TRBJ2-1, with 12 nucleotides matching TRBD2. Germline CDR1 reads KGHDR; CDR2 reads SFDVKD. The CDR3 runs to 18 residues. With V trimmed by 3 bases and J by 7 bases, 12 bases remained unmatched. In DNA, the CDR3 is TGTGCCACCAGTGATCCCTCTAGCGGGGGGGCCCTTGGAAATGAGCAGTTCTTC. It is translated as CATSDPSSGGALGNEQFF.